Sequencing of this T cell receptor beta chain was carried out in a study of T cell responses to AZD1222 COVID-19 vaccine. Profiled with immunoSEQ multiplex PCR; TCRdb holds only in-frame clones, not every one. The sample contains 150,000 or so clones, roughly nine tenths of which appear only once. V was clipped by 2 bases and J by 3 bases; unmatched bases: 6. The CDR3 totals 17 residues. Germline V CDR1 and CDR2: SGHRS, YFSETQ. V is TRBV5-1 and J is TRBJ2-3; the match to TRBD2 covers 13 bases. The sequence was obtained from an adult in good health. The material was peripheral blood, obtained on day 0 of MenACWY control vaccination. The CDR3 DNA reads as TGCGCCAGCAGCTTAACTAGCGGGGGGGCGAGAACAGATACGCAGTATTTT. Residues: CASSLTSGGARTDTQYF.